The clone carrying this T cell receptor (beta chain) showed up many times. Its antigen is unidentified. The sample belongs to a study of T-cell reconstitution after alpha-beta-depleted transplantation in children. Looked up from germline, CDR1 is LGHNA and CDR2 is YSLEER. Losses at the gene ends were 11 bases for V and 3 bases for J; bases not matched to a gene: 5. This CDR3 spans 13 amino acids. Unique molecular identifiers were incorporated into the prepared TCRbeta library. TCRdb analysed the PCR reads with MiXCR anew, one entry per CDR3 protein. The table shows roughly 66,000 distinct CDR3 sequences, with roughly 4.5% occurring only once. Study results and limitations: One year post-transplant, T-cell counts and diversity were largely derived from T cells produced anew. TCRbeta diversity was high at day 60 in some patients (a result of surviving recipient T cells and thymic progenitors).

The sequencing here drew on PBMCs, mostly from graft donor cells, taken 180 days after TCRalphabeta/CD19-depleted stem cell transplant. The chain recombines TRBV4-3 with TRBJ2-2, with TRBD2 identical over 8 bases. The clonotype was recovered from a boy younger than two who had a stem cell transplant for acute myeloid leukemia, so the T cells may come from the graft donor. Written as DNA, the CDR3 is TGCGCCTCGGGAGGGGCCCACACCGGGGAGCTGTTTTTT. It specifies CASGGAHTGELFF.